This is a list of T cell receptor beta chains from one sample in a study of beta chain features in type 1 diabetes. Profiling relied on immunoSEQ multiplex PCR, and the TCRdb table lists in-frame clones only, not all of them. The sample lists 600,000 to 700,000 clones, roughly 13% occurring once. Sequences were obtained from naive CD4+ T cells from blood. All receptors derive from a man aged 18-30 years with type 1 diabetes. Both conserved end residues are part of each CDR3. Fields, in order: clone size, J gene, V gene, D gene, CDR3 length, CDR3 protein, CDR3 DNA. The D gene is left open where the match is weak. Rows may omit the clone size; those that give it use once, few, many or a size class.

clone size: -; J gene: TRBJ1-1; V gene: TRBV2; D gene: -; CDR3 length: 12; CDR3 protein: CASSEGVDEAFF; CDR3 DNA: TGTGCCAGCAGTGAGGGCGTTGATGAAGCTTTCTTT
clone size: -; J gene: TRBJ1-5; V gene: TRBV30; D gene: TRBD1; CDR3 length: 15; CDR3 protein: CAWRTQGVGNQPQHF; CDR3 DNA: TGTGCCTGGAGGACCCAGGGGGTAGGCAATCAGCCCCAGCATTTT
clone size: few; J gene: TRBJ2-2; V gene: TRBV6-4; D gene: -; CDR3 length: 14; CDR3 protein: CASSVEGSTGELFF; CDR3 DNA: TGTGCCAGCAGTGTGGAAGGAAGCACCGGGGAGCTGTTTTTT
clone size: -; J gene: TRBJ2-1; V gene: TRBV6-1; D gene: TRBD1; CDR3 length: 14; CDR3 protein: CASSTGQGWNEQFF; CDR3 DNA: TGTGCCAGCAGTACAGGACAGGGGTGGAATGAGCAGTTCTTC
clone size: -; J gene: TRBJ1-2; V gene: TRBV6-5; D gene: -; CDR3 length: 15; CDR3 protein: CASSYSGHRQGGYTF; CDR3 DNA: TGTGCCAGCAGTTACTCGGGACACCGGCAGGGAGGCTACACCTTC
clone size: few; J gene: TRBJ1-2; V gene: TRBV6-1; D gene: TRBD1; CDR3 length: 13; CDR3 protein: CASSGTGGYGYTF; CDR3 DNA: TGTGCCAGCAGTGGGACAGGGGGTTATGGCTACACCTTC
clone size: few; J gene: TRBJ2-5; V gene: TRBV4-2; D gene: -; CDR3 length: 14; CDR3 protein: CASSQDLWEETQYF; CDR3 DNA: TGTGCCAGCAGCCAAGATCTGTGGGAGGAGACCCAGTACTTC
clone size: -; J gene: TRBJ2-7; V gene: TRBV27; D gene: TRBD1; CDR3 length: 15; CDR3 protein: CASSLTGAGPYEQYF; CDR3 DNA: TGTGCCAGCAGTCTGACAGGGGCCGGCCCCTACGAGCAGTACTTC
clone size: -; J gene: TRBJ1-6; V gene: TRBV2; D gene: TRBD1; CDR3 length: 15; CDR3 protein: CASSREDRANSPLHF; CDR3 DNA: TGTGCCAGCAGTCGCGAGGACAGGGCTAATTCACCCCTCCACTTT
clone size: few; J gene: TRBJ2-7; V gene: TRBV7-2; D gene: TRBD2; CDR3 length: 14; CDR3 protein: CASSLVGGAYEQYF; CDR3 DNA: TGTGCCAGCAGCTTAGTGGGAGGGGCCTACGAGCAGTACTTC
clone size: few; J gene: TRBJ2-7; V gene: TRBV4-1; D gene: -; CDR3 length: 14; CDR3 protein: CASSTTQGSYEQYF; CDR3 DNA: TGCGCCAGCAGCACTACACAGGGTTCCTACGAGCAGTACTTC
clone size: few; J gene: TRBJ1-1; V gene: TRBV29-1; D gene: -; CDR3 length: 8; CDR3 protein: CSGRAAFF; CDR3 DNA: TGCAGCGGACGGGCAGCTTTCTTT
clone size: once; J gene: TRBJ1-1; V gene: TRBV7-2; D gene: TRBD1; CDR3 length: 13; CDR3 protein: CASSGQENTEAFF; CDR3 DNA: TGTGCCAGCAGCGGACAGGAGAACACTGAAGCTTTCTTT
clone size: -; J gene: TRBJ2-3; V gene: TRBV6-5; D gene: TRBD2; CDR3 length: 16; CDR3 protein: CASSYSTSLGADTQYF; CDR3 DNA: TGTGCCAGCAGTTACTCGACTAGCCTGGGAGCAGATACGCAGTATTTT
clone size: few; J gene: TRBJ1-5; V gene: TRBV7-8; D gene: -; CDR3 length: 13; CDR3 protein: CASSSLHDQPQHF; CDR3 DNA: TGTGCCAGCAGCTCCCTCCATGATCAGCCCCAGCATTTT
clone size: few; J gene: TRBJ1-2; V gene: TRBV30; D gene: -; CDR3 length: 10; CDR3 protein: CAWDEGGYTF; CDR3 DNA: TGTGCCTGGGACGAAGGGGGCTACACCTTC
clone size: few; J gene: TRBJ2-5; V gene: TRBV10-3; D gene: -; CDR3 length: 16; CDR3 protein: CAISESVLTSYGTQYF; CDR3 DNA: TGTGCCATCAGTGAGTCAGTGTTAACCAGTTACGGGACCCAGTACTTC
clone size: -; J gene: TRBJ1-1; V gene: TRBV7-9; D gene: -; CDR3 length: 18; CDR3 protein: CASSARGLADSFNTEAFF; CDR3 DNA: TGTGCCAGCAGCGCTAGGGGATTGGCGGACAGCTTTAACACTGAAGCTTTCTTT
clone size: few; J gene: TRBJ2-1; V gene: TRBV29-1; D gene: -; CDR3 length: 12; CDR3 protein: CSVAGTHNEQFF; CDR3 DNA: TGCAGCGTTGCCGGGACTCACAATGAGCAGTTCTTC
clone size: -; J gene: TRBJ1-1; V gene: TRBV7-2; D gene: -; CDR3 length: 14; CDR3 protein: CASSLTPGTFEAFF; CDR3 DNA: TGTGCCAGCAGCTTGACCCCGGGGACGTTTGAAGCTTTCTTT
clone size: few; J gene: TRBJ2-5; V gene: TRBV5-1; D gene: -; CDR3 length: 14; CDR3 protein: CASSLTTGRETQYF; CDR3 DNA: TGCGCCAGCAGCTTGACGACAGGAAGAGAGACCCAGTACTTC
clone size: -; J gene: TRBJ2-7; V gene: TRBV30; D gene: -; CDR3 length: 12; CDR3 protein: CAWSQGLYEQYF; CDR3 DNA: TGTGCCTGGAGTCAGGGGCTCTACGAGCAGTACTTC
clone size: few; J gene: TRBJ2-5; V gene: TRBV7-6; D gene: -; CDR3 length: 12; CDR3 protein: CASSPSEETQYF; CDR3 DNA: TGTGCCAGCAGCCCCAGCGAGGAGACCCAGTACTTC
clone size: -; J gene: TRBJ2-7; V gene: TRBV10-3; D gene: -; CDR3 length: 14; CDR3 protein: CAISGKTGNYEQYF; CDR3 DNA: TGTGCCATCAGTGGCAAGACAGGAAACTACGAGCAGTACTTC
clone size: -; J gene: TRBJ2-1; V gene: TRBV10-3; D gene: TRBD1; CDR3 length: 11; CDR3 protein: CATGTDNEQFF; CDR3 DNA: TGTGCCACCGGGACAGACAATGAGCAGTTCTTC
clone size: few; J gene: TRBJ2-7; V gene: TRBV28; D gene: -; CDR3 length: 15; CDR3 protein: CASTVGLTSSYEQYF; CDR3 DNA: TGTGCCAGCACCGTGGGACTCACGAGCTCCTACGAGCAGTACTTC
clone size: -; J gene: TRBJ2-7; V gene: TRBV6-6; D gene: TRBD1; CDR3 length: 16; CDR3 protein: CASSYSRPGGSYEQYF; CDR3 DNA: TGTGCCAGCAGTTACTCGCGGCCAGGGGGCTCCTACGAGCAGTACTTC
clone size: few; J gene: TRBJ2-1; V gene: TRBV6-5; D gene: -; CDR3 length: 15; CDR3 protein: CASSYSSGPYNEQFF; CDR3 DNA: TGTGCCAGCAGTTACTCCTCGGGACCCTACAATGAGCAGTTCTTC
clone size: -; J gene: TRBJ1-5; V gene: TRBV20-1; D gene: -; CDR3 length: 11; CDR3 protein: CSAADGQPQHF; CDR3 DNA: TGCAGTGCTGCAGACGGGCAGCCCCAGCATTTT
clone size: -; J gene: TRBJ2-1; V gene: TRBV6-5; D gene: -; CDR3 length: 14; CDR3 protein: CASSNSGAYNEQFF; CDR3 DNA: TGTGCCAGCAGTAACTCAGGGGCCTACAATGAGCAGTTCTTC
clone size: -; J gene: TRBJ1-2; V gene: TRBV27; D gene: -; CDR3 length: 13; CDR3 protein: CASSPQGHYGYTF; CDR3 DNA: TGTGCCAGCAGTCCCCAGGGTCACTATGGCTACACCTTC
clone size: few; J gene: TRBJ1-6; V gene: TRBV5-6; D gene: -; CDR3 length: 16; CDR3 protein: CASSLTGSDPNSPLHF; CDR3 DNA: TGTGCCAGCAGCTTGACAGGGAGCGATCCTAATTCACCCCTCCACTTT
clone size: -; J gene: TRBJ2-7; V gene: TRBV6-1; D gene: -; CDR3 length: 13; CDR3 protein: CASSEQPTHEQYF; CDR3 DNA: TGTGCCAGCAGTGAACAGCCAACCCACGAGCAGTACTTC
clone size: few; J gene: TRBJ1-3; V gene: TRBV29-1; D gene: TRBD1; CDR3 length: 13; CDR3 protein: CSADPGGGNTIYF; CDR3 DNA: TGCAGCGCTGACCCAGGGGGCGGAAACACCATATATTTT
clone size: -; J gene: TRBJ2-5; V gene: TRBV5-4; D gene: -; CDR3 length: 14; CDR3 protein: CASSLDLGAETQYF; CDR3 DNA: TGTGCCAGCAGCTTGGACCTGGGGGCGGAGACCCAGTACTTC
clone size: -; J gene: TRBJ1-4; V gene: TRBV13; D gene: -; CDR3 length: 13; CDR3 protein: CASSLAPGEKLFF; CDR3 DNA: TGTGCCAGCAGCTTAGCTCCGGGGGAGAAACTGTTTTTT
clone size: -; J gene: TRBJ2-5; V gene: TRBV25-1; D gene: -; CDR3 length: 15; CDR3 protein: CASSEMSGGAETQYF; CDR3 DNA: TGTGCCAGCAGTGAAATGAGCGGTGGAGCCGAGACCCAGTACTTC
clone size: -; J gene: TRBJ2-3; V gene: TRBV7-6; D gene: -; CDR3 length: 16; CDR3 protein: CASSSRRAPYTDTQYF; CDR3 DNA: TGTGCCAGCAGCTCCCGCCGGGCGCCTTACACAGATACGCAGTATTTT
clone size: few; J gene: TRBJ1-4; V gene: TRBV20-1; D gene: -; CDR3 length: 10; CDR3 protein: CSAGGSKLFF; CDR3 DNA: TGCAGTGCAGGGGGGAGTAAACTGTTTTTT
clone size: -; J gene: TRBJ1-6; V gene: TRBV4-2; D gene: -; CDR3 length: 19; CDR3 protein: CASSQDPGGPSSYNSPLHF; CDR3 DNA: TGTGCCAGCAGCCAAGACCCCGGGGGCCCCAGCTCCTATAATTCACCCCTCCACTTT
clone size: -; J gene: TRBJ2-2; V gene: TRBV5-1; D gene: -; CDR3 length: 13; CDR3 protein: CASSWGNTGELFF; CDR3 DNA: TGCGCCAGCAGCTGGGGGAACACCGGGGAGCTGTTTTTT
clone size: -; J gene: TRBJ1-2; V gene: TRBV5-1; D gene: -; CDR3 length: 14; CDR3 protein: CASSFEDKGYGYTF; CDR3 DNA: TGCGCCAGCAGCTTCGAAGACAAGGGCTATGGCTACACCTTC
clone size: -; J gene: TRBJ1-1; V gene: TRBV20-1; D gene: -; CDR3 length: 11; CDR3 protein: CSASGGIEAFF; CDR3 DNA: TGCAGTGCTAGTGGGGGGATTGAAGCTTTCTTT
clone size: -; J gene: TRBJ2-1; V gene: TRBV13; D gene: TRBD2; CDR3 length: 15; CDR3 protein: CASSPRTSGGTEQFF; CDR3 DNA: TGTGCCAGCAGCCCCCGGACTAGCGGGGGGACTGAGCAGTTCTTC
clone size: -; J gene: TRBJ2-3; V gene: TRBV27; D gene: TRBD2; CDR3 length: 15; CDR3 protein: CASSRSGEYTDTQYF; CDR3 DNA: TGTGCCAGCAGCCGAAGCGGGGAGTACACAGATACGCAGTATTTT
clone size: few; J gene: TRBJ1-5; V gene: TRBV6-5; D gene: -; CDR3 length: 13; CDR3 protein: CASSYSFNQPQHF; CDR3 DNA: TGTGCCAGCAGTTACTCATTCAATCAGCCCCAGCATTTT
clone size: -; J gene: TRBJ2-1; V gene: TRBV10-3; D gene: TRBD2; CDR3 length: 15; CDR3 protein: CAISPTSGGAYEQFF; CDR3 DNA: TGTGCCATCAGCCCTACTAGCGGGGGGGCATATGAGCAGTTCTTC